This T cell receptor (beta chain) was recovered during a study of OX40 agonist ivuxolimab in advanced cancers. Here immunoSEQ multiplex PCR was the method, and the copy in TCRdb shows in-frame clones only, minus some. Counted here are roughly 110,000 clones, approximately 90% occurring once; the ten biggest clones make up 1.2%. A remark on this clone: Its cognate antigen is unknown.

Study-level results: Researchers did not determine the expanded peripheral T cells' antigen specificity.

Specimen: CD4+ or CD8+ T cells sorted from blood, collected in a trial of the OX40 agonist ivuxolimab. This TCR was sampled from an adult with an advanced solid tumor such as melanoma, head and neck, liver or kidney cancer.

CDR3 loop: CASSLGLGVQETQYF. CDR3 sequence (DNA): TGTGCCAGCAGCTTGGGCCTGGGGGTACAAGAGACCCAGTACTTC. The rearrangement joins TRBV5-4 to TRBJ2-5; the D gene could be TRBD1 or TRBD2 (5 bases each). V lost 0 bases and J lost 2, with 11 bases in between. This CDR3 contains 15 residues. Per germline, CDR1 SGHNT and CDR2 YYREEE (reference sequence).